Detailed here is one T cell receptor beta chain. This specimen comes from a study of T cells in localized non-small cell lung cancer. Germline CDR1 is SGHTA and CDR2 is FQGNSA. V dropped 4 bases and J dropped 7; count of bases not matched to a gene: 5. The CDR3 covers 15 residues. Sequencing was performed with immunoSEQ multiplex PCR; in TCRdb, only in-frame clones are kept and a portion is missing. The data hold just over 70,000 clones, with less than 90% observed a single time. The sequencing here drew on peripheral blood, taken before any cancer treatment. The chain is built from TRBV7-2 and TRBJ2-2; 11 bases map to TRBD2. The receptor's source is a male donor at least 60 years old with stage III squamous cell lung carcinoma. In DNA form, the CDR3 reads TGTGCCAGCAGCTCCAGACTAGCGGGGTACGGGGAGCTGTTTTTT. Translating it yields CASSSRLAGYGELFF.